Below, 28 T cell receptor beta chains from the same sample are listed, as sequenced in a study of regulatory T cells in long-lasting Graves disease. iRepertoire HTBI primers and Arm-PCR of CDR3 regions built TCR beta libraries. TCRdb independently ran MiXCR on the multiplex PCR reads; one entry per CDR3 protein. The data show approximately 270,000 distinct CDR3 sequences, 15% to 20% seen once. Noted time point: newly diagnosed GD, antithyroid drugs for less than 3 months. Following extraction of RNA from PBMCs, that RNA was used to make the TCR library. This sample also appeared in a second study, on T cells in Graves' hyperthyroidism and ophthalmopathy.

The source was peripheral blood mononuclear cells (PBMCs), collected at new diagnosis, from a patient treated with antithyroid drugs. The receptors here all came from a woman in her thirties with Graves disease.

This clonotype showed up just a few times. CDR3 region: CASSRRYYNSPLHF. The CDR3 DNA reads as TGTGCCAGCAGCCGCAGGTACTATAATTCACCCCTCCACTTT. This chain links TRBV13 with TRBJ1-6; D call uncertain. The CDR3 sequence is 14 residues long. Per germline, CDR1 PRHDT and CDR2 FYEKMQ (reference sequence). V was shortened by 5 bases and J by 3 bases, with 8 bases between the two germline ends.

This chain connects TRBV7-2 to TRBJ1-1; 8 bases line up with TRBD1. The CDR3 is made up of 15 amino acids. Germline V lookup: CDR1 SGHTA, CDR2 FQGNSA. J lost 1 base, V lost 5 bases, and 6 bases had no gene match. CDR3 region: CASSRQGATNTEAFF. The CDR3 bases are TGTGCCAGCAGCCGTCAGGGGGCGACGAACACTGAAGCTTTCTTT.

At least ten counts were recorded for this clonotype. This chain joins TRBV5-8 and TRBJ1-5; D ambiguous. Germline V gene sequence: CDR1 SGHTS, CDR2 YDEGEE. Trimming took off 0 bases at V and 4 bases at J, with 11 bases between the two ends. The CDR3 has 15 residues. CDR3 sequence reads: CASSLVSSLNQPQHF. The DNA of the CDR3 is TGTGCCAGCAGCTTGGTGAGCAGCCTAAATCAGCCCCAGCATTTT.

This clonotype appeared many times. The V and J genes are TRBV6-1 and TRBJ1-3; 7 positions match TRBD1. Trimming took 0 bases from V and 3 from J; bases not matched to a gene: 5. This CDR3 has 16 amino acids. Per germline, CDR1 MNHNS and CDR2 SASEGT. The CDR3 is CASSEATTGVGNTIYF. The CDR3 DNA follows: TGTGCCAGCAGTGAAGCAACTACAGGGGTTGGAAACACCATATATTTT.

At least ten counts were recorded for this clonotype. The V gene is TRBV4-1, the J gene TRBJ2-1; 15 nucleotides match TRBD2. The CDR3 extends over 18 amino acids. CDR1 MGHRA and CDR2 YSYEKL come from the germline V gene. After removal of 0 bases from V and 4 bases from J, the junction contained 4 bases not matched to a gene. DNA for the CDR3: TGCGCCAGCAGCCAAGATCCGGGACTAGCGGGGGGTTACAATGAGCAGTTCTTC. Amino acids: CASSQDPGLAGGYNEQFF.

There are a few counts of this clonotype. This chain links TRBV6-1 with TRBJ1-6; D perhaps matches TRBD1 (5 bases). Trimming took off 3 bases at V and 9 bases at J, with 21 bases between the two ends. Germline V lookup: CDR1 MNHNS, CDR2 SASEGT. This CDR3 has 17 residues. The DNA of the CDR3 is TGTGCCAGCAGTGACTATGCTGCGGGGGAAATACGTTCACCCCTCCACTTT. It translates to CASSDYAAGEIRSPLHF.

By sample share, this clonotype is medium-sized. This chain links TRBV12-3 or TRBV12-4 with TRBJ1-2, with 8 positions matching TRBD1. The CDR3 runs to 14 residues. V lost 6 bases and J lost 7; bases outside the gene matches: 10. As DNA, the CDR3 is TGTGCCAGCAGGCGCGGACAGGGTCACGGTGGCTACACCTTC. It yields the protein CASRRGQGHGGYTF.

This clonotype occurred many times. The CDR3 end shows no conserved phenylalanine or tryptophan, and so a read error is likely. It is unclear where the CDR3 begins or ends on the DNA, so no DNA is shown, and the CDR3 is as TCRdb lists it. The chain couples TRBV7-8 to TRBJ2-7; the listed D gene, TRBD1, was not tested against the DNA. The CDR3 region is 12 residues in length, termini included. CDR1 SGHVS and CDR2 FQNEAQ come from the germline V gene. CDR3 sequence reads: CASSLLGQGSSI.

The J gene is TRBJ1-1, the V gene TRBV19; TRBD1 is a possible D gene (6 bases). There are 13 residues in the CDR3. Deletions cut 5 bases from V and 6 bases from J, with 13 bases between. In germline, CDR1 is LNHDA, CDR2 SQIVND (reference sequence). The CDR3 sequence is CASSAQGLAEAFF. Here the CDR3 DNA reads TGTGCCAGTAGTGCACAGGGTCTCGCTGAAGCTTTCTTT. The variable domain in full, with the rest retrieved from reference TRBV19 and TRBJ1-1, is DGGITQSPKYLFRKEGQNVTLSCEQNLNHDAMYWYRQDPGQGLRLIYYSQIVNDFQKGDIAEGYSVSREKKESFPLTVTSAQKNPTAFYLCASSAQGLAEAFFGQGTRLTVV.

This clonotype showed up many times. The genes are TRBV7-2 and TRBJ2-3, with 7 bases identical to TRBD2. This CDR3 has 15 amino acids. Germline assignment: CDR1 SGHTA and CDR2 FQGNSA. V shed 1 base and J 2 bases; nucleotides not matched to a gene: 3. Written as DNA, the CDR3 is TGTGCCAGCAGCTTAGTCGGGGGGTACACAGATACGCAGTATTTT. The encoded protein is CASSLVGGYTDTQYF.

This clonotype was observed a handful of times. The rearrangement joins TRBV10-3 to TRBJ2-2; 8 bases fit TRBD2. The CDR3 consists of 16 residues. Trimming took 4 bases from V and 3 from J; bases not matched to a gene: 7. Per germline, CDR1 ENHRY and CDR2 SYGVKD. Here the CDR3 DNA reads TGTGCCATCAGTGGGAACCCGGGGGGGGACACCGGGGAGCTGTTTTTT. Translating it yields CAISGNPGGDTGELFF.

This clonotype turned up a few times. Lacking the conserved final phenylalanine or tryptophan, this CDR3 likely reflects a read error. DNA for the CDR3: TGTGCCAGCAGTCCTGCAGGGGCAAACGGCTACACCCTC. Protein sequence: CASSPAGANGYTL. The J gene is TRBJ1-2, the V gene TRBV5-4; D perhaps matches TRBD1 (6 bases). Germline V CDR1 and CDR2: SGHNT, YYREEE (reference sequence). The CDR3 runs to 13 residues. V was clipped by 5 bases and J by 8 bases, with 16 bases between them.

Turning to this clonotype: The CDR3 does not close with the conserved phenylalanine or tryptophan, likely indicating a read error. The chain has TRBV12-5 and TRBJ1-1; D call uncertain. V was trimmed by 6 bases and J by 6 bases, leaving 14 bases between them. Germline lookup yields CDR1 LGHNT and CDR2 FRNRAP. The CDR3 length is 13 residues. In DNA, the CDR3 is TGTGCTAGTGGGCCGAACCCGGTGGCTGAAGCTTTCTTA. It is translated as CASGPNPVAEAFL.

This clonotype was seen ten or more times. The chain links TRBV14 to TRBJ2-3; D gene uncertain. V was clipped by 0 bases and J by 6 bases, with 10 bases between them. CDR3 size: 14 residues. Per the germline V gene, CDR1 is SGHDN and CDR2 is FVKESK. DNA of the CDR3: TGTGCCAGCAGCCAAGATAGGTTGATGGATACGCAGTATTTT. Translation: CASSQDRLMDTQYF.

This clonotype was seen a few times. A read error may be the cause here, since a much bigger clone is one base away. CDR3 loop: CAGTTTTLDYGYTF. The CDR3 region has the DNA TGTGCCGGCACGACGACGACCTTGGACTATGGCTACACCTTC. This sequence joins TRBV2 and TRBJ1-2; D not certain. The CDR3 loop spans 14 amino acids. Germline V gene data show CDR1 as SNHLY and CDR2 as FYNNEI. V gave up 11 bases and J gave up 3 bases, with 19 bases separating them.

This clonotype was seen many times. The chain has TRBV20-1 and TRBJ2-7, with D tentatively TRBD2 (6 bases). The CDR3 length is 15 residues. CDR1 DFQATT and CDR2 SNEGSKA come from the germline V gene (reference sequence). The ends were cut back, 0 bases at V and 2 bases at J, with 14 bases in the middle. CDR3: CSARDDWGGTYEQYF. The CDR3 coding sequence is TGCAGTGCTAGAGATGACTGGGGAGGAACCTACGAGCAGTACTTC.

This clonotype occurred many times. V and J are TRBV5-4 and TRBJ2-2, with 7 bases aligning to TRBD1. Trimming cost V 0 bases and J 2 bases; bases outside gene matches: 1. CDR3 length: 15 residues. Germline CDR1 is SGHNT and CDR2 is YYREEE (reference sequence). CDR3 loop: CASSLAGGNTGELFF. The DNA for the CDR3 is TGTGCCAGCAGCTTGGCAGGGGGAAACACCGGGGAGCTGTTTTTT.

CDR3 nucleotide sequence: TGTGCCAGCTCACCTTCTGGACAGGTAAACCCCTACGAGCAGTACTTC. Its protein is CASSPSGQVNPYEQYF. The chain joins TRBV18 to TRBJ2-7; 7 bases are shared with TRBD1. Looked up from germline, CDR1 is KGHSH and CDR2 is LQKENI. After removal of 3 bases from V and 2 bases from J, the junction contained 10 bases not matched to a gene. This CDR3 contains 16 residues.

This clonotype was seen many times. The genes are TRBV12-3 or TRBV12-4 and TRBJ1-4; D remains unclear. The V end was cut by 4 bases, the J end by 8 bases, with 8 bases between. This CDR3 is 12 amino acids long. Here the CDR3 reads CASSSSEEKLFF. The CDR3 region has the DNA TGTGCCAGCAGTTCAAGCGAGGAAAAACTGTTTTTT.

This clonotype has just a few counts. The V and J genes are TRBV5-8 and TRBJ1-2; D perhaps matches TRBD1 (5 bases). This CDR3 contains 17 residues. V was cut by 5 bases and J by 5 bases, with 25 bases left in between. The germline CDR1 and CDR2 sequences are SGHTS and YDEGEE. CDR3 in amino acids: CASSSPGTVPKWYGYTF. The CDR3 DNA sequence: TGTGCCAGCAGTTCCCCAGGGACGGTCCCCAAGTGGTATGGCTACACCTTC. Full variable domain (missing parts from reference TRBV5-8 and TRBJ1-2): EAGVTQSPTHLIKTRGQQATLRCSPISGHTSVYWYQQALGLGLQFLLWYDEGEERNRGNFPPRFSGRQFPNYSSELNVNALELEDSALYLCASSSPGTVPKWYGYTFGSGTRLTVV.

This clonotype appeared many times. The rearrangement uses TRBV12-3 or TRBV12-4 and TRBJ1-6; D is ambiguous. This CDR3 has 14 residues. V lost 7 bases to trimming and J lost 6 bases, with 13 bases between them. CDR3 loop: CASTLGRSNSPLHF. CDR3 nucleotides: TGTGCCAGCACCCTAGGACGCTCTAATTCACCCCTCCACTTT.

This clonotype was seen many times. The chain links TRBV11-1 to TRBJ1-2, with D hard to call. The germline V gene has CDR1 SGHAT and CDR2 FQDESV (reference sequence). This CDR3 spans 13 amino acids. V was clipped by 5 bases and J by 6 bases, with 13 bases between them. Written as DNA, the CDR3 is TGTGCCAGCAGCCCCCTGGGAACTGATGGCTACACCTTC. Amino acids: CASSPLGTDGYTF.

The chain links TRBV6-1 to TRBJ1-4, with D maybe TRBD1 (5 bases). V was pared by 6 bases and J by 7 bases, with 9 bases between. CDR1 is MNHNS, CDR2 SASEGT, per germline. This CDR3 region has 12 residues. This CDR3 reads CASRAGREKLFF. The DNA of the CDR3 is TGTGCCAGCAGAGCAGGGCGTGAAAAACTGTTTTTT.

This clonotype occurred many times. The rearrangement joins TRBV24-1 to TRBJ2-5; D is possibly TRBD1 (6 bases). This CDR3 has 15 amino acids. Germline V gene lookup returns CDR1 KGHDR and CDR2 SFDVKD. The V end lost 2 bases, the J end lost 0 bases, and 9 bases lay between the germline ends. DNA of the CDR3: TGTGCCACCAGTGATTCGAAGGGGGACCAAGAGACCCAGTACTTC. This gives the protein CATSDSKGDQETQYF.

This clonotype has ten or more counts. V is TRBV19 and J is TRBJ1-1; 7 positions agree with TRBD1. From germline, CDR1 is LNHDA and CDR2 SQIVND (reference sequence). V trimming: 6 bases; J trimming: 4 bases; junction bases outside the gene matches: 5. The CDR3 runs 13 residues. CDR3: CASSDRVGTEAFF. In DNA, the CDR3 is TGTGCCAGTAGCGACAGGGTGGGCACTGAAGCTTTCTTT.

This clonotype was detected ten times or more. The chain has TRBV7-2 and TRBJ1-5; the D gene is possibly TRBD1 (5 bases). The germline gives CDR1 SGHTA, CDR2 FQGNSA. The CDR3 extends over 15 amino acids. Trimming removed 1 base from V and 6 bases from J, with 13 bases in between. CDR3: CASSLERGSGQPQHF. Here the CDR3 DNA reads TGTGCCAGCAGCTTAGAGCGGGGGTCCGGTCAGCCCCAGCATTTT.

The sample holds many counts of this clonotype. The CDR3 region has the DNA TGTGCCAGCAGCGTAGGGGCTGATGAGCAGTTCTTC. Protein sequence: CASSVGADEQFF. The gene calls are TRBV9 and TRBJ2-1, with unresolved D. The CDR3 consists of 12 residues. Trimming took off 0 bases at V and 8 bases at J, with 6 bases between the two ends. Germline CDR1 is SGDLS and CDR2 is YYNGEE. Filled out from reference TRBV9 and TRBJ2-1, the complete variable domain reads DSGVTQTPKHLITATGQRVTLRCSPRSGDLSVYWYQQSLDQGLQFLIQYYNGEERAKGNILERFSAQQFPDLHSELNLSSLELGDSALYFCASSVGADEQFFGPGTRLTVL.

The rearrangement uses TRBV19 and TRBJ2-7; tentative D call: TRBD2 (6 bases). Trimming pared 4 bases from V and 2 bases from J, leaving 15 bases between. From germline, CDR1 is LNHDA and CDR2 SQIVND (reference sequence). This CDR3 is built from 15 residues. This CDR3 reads CASSTEGYFPYEQYF. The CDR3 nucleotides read TGTGCCAGTAGTACGGAGGGATACTTCCCCTACGAGCAGTACTTC.